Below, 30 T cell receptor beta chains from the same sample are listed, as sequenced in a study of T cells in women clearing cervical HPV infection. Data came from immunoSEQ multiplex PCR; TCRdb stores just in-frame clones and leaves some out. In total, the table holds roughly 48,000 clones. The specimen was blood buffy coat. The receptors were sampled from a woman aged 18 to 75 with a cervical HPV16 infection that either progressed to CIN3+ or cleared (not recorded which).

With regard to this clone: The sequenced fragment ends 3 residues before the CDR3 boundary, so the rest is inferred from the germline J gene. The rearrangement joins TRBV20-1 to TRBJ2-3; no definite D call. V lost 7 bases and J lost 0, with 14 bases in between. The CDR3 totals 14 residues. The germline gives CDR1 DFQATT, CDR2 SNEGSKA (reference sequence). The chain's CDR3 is CSVLLSNSTDTQYF. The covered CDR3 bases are TGCAGTGTACTTTTGAGCAATAGCACAGATACG.

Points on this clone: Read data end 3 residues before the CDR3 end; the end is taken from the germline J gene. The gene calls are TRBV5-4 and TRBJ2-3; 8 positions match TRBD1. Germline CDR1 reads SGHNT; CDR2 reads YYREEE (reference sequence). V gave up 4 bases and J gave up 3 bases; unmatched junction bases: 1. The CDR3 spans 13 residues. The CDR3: CASSRQGTDTQYF. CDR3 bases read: TGTGCCAGCAGCCGACAGGGGACAGATACG.

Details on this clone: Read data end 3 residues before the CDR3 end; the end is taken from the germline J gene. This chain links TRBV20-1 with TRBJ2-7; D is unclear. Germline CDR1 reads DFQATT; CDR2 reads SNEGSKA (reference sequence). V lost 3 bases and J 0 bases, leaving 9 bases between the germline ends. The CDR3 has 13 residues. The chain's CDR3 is CSARSRSSYEQYF. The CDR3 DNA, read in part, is TGCAGTGCTAGGTCTAGAAGCTCCTACGAG.

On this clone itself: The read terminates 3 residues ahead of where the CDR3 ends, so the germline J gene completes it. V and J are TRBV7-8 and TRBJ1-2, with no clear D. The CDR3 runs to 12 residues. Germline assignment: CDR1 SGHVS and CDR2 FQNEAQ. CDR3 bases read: TGTGCCAGCAGTTCTCAGGATGGAGGC. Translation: CASSSQDGG. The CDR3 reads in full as CASSSQDGGYTF.

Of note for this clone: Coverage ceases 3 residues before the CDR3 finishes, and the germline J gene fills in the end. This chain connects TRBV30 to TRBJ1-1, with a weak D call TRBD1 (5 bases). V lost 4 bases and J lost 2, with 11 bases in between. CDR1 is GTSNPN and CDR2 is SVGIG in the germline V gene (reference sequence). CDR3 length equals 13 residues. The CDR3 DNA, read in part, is TGTGCCTGGAATTTCGGGGGTAACACTGAA. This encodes CAWNFGGNTE. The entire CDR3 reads CAWNFGGNTEAFF.

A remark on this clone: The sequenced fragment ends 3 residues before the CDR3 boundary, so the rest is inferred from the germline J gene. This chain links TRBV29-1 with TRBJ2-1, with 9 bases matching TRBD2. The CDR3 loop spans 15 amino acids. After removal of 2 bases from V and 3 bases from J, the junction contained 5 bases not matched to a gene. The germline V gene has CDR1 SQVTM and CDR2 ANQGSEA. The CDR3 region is CSVELAGTFYNEQFF. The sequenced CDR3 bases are TGCAGCGTTGAACTAGCGGGGACCTTCTACAATGAG.

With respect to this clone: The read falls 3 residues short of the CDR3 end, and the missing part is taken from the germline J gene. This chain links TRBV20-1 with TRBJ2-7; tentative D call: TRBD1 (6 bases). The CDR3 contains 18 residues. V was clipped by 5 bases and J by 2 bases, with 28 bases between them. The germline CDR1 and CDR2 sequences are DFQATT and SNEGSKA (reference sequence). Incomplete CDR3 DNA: TGCAGTGCTCCCTCCTCCAGGGGAACATCTTCCCTTACCTACGAG. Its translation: CSAPSSRGTSSLTYE. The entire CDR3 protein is CSAPSSRGTSSLTYEQYF.

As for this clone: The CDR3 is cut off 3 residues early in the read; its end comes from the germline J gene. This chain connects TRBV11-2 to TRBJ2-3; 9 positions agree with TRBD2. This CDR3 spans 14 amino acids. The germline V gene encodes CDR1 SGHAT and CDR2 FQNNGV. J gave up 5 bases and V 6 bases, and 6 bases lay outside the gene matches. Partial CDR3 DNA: TGTGCCAGCAGAAGTAGCGGGGGAGGAGATACG. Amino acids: CASRSSGGGDT. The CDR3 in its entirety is CASRSSGGGDTQYF.

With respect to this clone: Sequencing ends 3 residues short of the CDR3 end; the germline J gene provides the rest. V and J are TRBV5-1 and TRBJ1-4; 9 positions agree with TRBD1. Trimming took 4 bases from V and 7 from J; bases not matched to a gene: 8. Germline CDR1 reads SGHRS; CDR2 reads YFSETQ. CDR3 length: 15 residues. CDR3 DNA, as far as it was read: TGCGCCAGCAGCCCTAACAGGGGGCTCGGTGAAAAA. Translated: CASSPNRGLGEK. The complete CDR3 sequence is CASSPNRGLGEKLFF. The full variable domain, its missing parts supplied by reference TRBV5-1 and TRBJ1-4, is KAGVTQTPRYLIKTRGQQVTLSCSPISGHRSVSWYQQTPGQGLQFLFEYFSETQRNKGNFPGRFSGRQFSNSRSEMNVSTLELGDSALYLCASSPNRGLGEKLFFGSGTQLSVL.

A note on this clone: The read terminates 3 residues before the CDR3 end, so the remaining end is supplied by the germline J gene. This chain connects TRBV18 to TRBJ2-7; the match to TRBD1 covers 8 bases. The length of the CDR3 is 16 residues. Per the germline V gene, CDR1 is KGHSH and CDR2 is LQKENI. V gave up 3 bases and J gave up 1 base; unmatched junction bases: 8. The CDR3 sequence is CASSPQTGTGSYEQYF. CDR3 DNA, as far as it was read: TGTGCCAGCTCACCTCAAACCGGGACAGGATCCTACGAG.

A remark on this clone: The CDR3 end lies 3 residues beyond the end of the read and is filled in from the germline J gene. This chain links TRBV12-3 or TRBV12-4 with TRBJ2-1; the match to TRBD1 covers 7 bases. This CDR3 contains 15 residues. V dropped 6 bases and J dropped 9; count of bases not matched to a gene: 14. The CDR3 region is CASRFLGTAHSEQFF. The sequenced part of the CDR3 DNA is TGTGCCAGCAGGTTCCTAGGGACAGCGCACAGTGAG.

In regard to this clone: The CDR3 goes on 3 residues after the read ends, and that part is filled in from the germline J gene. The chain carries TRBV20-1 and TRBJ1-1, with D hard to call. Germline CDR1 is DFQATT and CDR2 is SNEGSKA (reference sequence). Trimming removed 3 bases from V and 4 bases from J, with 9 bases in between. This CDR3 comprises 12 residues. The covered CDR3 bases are TGCAGTGCTAGTGAGTTTAGCACTGAA. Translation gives CSASEFSTE. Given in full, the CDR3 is CSASEFSTEAFF.

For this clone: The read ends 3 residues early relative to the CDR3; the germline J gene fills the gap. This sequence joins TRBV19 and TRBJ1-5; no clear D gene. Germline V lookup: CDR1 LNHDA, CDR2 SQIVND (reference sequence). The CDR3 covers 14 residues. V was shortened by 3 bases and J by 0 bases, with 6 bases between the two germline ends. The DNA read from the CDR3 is TGTGCCAGTAGTATCCTTTATAGCAATCAGCCC. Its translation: CASSILYSNQP. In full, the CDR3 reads CASSILYSNQPQHF.

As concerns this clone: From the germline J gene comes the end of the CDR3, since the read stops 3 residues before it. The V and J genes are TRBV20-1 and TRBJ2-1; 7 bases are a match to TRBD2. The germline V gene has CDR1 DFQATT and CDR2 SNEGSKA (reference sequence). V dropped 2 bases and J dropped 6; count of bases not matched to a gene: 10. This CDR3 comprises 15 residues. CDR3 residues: CSARPWGGNSNEQFF. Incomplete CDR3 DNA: TGCAGTGCTAGACCCTGGGGGGGGAATTCCAATGAG.

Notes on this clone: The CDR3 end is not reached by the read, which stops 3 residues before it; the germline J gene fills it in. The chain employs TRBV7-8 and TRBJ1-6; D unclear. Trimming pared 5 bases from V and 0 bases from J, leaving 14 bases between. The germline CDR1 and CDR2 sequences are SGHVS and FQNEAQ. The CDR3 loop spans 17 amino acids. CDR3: CASSLRIPSSYNSPLHF. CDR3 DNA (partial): TGTGCCAGCAGCCTACGCATACCTAGCTCCTATAATTCACCC. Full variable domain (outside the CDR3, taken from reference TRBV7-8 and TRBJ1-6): GAGVSQSPRYKVAKRGQDVALRCDPISGHVSLFWYQQALGQGPEFLTYFQNEAQLDKSGLPSDRFFAERPEGSVSTLKIQRTQQEDSAVYLCASSLRIPSSYNSPLHFGNGTRLTVT.

CDR3 loop: CSATPWTGGGFTEAFF. CDR3 DNA, as far as it was read: TGCAGTGCAACCCCCTGGACAGGGGGCGGTTTCACTGAA. V gene TRBV20-1 combines with J gene TRBJ1-1, with 11 bases matching TRBD1. The read ends 3 residues early relative to the CDR3; the germline J gene fills the gap. In germline, CDR1 is DFQATT, CDR2 SNEGSKA (reference sequence). Germline trimming cut 6 bases from V and 4 bases from J; bases unmatched to any gene: 13. The CDR3 extends over 16 amino acids.

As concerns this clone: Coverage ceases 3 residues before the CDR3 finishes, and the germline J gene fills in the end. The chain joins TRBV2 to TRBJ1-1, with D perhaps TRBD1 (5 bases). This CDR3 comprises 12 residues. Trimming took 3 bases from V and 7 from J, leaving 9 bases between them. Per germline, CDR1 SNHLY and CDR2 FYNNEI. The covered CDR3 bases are TGTGCCAGCAGTGATCCGACAGTTGAA. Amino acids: CASSDPTVE. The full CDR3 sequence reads CASSDPTVEAFF. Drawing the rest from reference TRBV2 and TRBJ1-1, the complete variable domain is EPEVTQTPSHQVTQMGQEVILRCVPISNHLYFYWYRQILGQKVEFLVSFYNNEISEKSEIFDDQFSVERPDGSNFTLKIRSTKLEDSAMYFCASSDPTVEAFFGQGTRLTVV.

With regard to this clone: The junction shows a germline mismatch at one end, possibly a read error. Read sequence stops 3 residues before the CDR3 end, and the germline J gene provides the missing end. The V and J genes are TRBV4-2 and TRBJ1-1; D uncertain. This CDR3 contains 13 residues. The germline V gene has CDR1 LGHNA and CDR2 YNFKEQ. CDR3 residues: CASSLLGPTEAFF. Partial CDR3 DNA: TGCGCCAGCAGCCTCCTAGGCCCCACTGAA.

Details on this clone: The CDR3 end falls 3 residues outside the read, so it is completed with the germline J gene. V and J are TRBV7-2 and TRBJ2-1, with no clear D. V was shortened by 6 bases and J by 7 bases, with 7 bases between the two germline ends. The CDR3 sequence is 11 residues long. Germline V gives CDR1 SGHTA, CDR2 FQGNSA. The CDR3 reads CASRAVNEQFF. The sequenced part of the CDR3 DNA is TGTGCCAGCAGGGCCGTAAATGAG. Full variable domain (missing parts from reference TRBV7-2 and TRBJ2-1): GAGVSQSPSNKVTEKGKDVELRCDPISGHTALYWYRQSLGQGLEFLIYFQGNSAPDKSGLPSDRFSAERTGGSVSTLTIQRTQQEDSAVYLCASRAVNEQFFGPGTRLTVL.

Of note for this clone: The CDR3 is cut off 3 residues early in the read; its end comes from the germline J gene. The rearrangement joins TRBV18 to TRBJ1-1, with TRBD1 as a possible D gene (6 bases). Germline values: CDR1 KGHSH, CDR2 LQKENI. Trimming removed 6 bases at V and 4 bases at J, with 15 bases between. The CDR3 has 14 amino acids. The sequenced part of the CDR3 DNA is TGTGCCAGCTCCGCCGACAGGTCTCCCACTGAA. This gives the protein CASSADRSPTE. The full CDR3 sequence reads CASSADRSPTEAFF.

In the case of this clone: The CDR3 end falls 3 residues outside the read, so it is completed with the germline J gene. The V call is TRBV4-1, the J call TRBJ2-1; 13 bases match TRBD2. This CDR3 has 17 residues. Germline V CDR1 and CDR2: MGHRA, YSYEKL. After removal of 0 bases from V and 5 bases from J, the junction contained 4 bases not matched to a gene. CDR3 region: CASSQETGTSGNNEQFF. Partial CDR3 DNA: TGCGCCAGCAGCCAAGAAACCGGGACTAGCGGGAACAATGAG.

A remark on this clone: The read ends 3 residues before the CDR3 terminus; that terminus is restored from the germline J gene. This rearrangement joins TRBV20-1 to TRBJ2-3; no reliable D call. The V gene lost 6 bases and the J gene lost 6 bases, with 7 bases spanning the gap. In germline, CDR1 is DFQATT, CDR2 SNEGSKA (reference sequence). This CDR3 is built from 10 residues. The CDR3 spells CSASVDTQYF. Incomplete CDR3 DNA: TGCAGTGCCTCGGTGGATACG.

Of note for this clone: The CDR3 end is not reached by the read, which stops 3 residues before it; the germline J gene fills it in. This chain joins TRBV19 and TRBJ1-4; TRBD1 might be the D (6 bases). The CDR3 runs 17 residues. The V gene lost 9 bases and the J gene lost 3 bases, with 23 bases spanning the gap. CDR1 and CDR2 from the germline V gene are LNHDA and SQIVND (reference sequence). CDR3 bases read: TGTGCCAGGGGTGGGGGGGGGCGACTGATCTCTAATGAAAAA. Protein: CARGGGGRLISNEK. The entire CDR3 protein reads CARGGGGRLISNEKLFF.

CDR3 DNA, as far as it was read: TGTGCCAGTAGTATTGGGGGGACTGGGGCCAACGTC. Translating it yields CASSIGGTGANV. The full CDR3 sequence reads CASSIGGTGANVLTF. The chain employs TRBV19 and TRBJ2-6, with D perhaps matching TRBD2 (6 bases). The read finishes 3 residues shy of the CDR3 end, and the germline J gene is used to complete it. V lost 3 bases, J lost 2 bases, and 8 bases lay in between. Per germline, CDR1 LNHDA and CDR2 SQIVND (reference sequence). The CDR3 is 15 residues long.

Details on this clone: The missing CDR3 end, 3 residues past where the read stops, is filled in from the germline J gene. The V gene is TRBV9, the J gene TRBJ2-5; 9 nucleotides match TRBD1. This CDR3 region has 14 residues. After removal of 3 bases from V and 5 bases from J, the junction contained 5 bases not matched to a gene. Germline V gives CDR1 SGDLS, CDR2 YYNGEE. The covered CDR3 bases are TGTGCCAGCAGCGGGGACAGGGATTTCGAGACC. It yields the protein CASSGDRDFET. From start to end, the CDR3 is CASSGDRDFETQYF.

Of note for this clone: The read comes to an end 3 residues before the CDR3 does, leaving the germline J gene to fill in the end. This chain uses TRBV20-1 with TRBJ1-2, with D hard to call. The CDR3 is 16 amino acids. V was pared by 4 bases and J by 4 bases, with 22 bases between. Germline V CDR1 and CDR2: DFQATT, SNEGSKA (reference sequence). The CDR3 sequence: CSANREGGQPFYGYTF. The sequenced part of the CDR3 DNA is TGCAGTGCTAATAGAGAAGGCGGGCAGCCTTTCTATGGC.

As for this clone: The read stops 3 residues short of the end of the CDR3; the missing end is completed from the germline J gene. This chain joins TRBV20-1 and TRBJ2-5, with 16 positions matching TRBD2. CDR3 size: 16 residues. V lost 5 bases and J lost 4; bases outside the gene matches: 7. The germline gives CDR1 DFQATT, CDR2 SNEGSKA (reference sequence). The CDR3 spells CSASGTSGGAGETQYF. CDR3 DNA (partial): TGCAGTGCTTCCGGGACTAGCGGGGGGGCGGGAGAGACC.

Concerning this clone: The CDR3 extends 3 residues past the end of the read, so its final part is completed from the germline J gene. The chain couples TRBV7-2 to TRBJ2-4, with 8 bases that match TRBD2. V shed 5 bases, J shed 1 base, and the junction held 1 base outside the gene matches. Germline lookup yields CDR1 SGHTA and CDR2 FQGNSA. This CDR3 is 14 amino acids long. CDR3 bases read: TGTGCCAGCAGCAGCGGGGGTGCCAAAAACATT. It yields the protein CASSSGGAKNI. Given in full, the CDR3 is CASSSGGAKNIQYF.

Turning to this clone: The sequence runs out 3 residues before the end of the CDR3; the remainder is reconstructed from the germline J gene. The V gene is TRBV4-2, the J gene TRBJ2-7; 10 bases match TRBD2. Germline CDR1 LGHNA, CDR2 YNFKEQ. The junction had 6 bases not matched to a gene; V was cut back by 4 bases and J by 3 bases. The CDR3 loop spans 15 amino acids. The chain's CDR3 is CASSLRLAGVYEQYF. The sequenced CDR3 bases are TGTGCCAGCAGCCTTCGGCTAGCGGGGGTCTACGAG.

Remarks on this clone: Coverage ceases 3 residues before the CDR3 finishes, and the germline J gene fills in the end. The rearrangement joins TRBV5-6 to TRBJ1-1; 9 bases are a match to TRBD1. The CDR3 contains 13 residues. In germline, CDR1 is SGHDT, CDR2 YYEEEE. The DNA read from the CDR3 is TGTGCCAGCAGCTTTAGGGACAGGGAAGAA. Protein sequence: CASSFRDREE. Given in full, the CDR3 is CASSFRDREEAFF.